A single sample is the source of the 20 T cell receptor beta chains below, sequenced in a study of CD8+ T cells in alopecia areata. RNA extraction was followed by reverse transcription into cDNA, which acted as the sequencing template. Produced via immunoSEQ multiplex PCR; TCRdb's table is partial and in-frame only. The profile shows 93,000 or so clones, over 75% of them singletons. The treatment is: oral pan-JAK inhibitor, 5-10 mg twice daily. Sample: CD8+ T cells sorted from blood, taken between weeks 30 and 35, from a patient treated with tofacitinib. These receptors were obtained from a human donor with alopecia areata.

The CDR3 DNA reads as TGTGCCACCACCAGGAGCGGGGAGCTGTTTTTT. Its protein product is CATTRSGELFF. The rearrangement links TRBV6-6 to TRBJ2-2; D unclear. The V end lost 10 bases, the J end lost 7 bases, and 10 bases lay between the germline ends. Germline CDR1 MNHNY, CDR2 SVGAGI (reference sequence). CDR3 length: 11 residues.

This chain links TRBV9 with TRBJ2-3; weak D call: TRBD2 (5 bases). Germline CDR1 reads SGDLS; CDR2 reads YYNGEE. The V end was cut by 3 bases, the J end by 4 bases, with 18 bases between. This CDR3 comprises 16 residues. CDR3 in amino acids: CASSGGTRTFADTQYF. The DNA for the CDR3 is TGTGCCAGCAGCGGAGGAACTAGAACTTTTGCAGATACGCAGTATTTT.

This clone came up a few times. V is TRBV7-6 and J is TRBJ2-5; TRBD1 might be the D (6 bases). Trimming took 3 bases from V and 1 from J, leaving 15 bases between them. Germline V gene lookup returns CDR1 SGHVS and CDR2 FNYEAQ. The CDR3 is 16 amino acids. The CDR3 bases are TGTGCCAGCAGCTTCTCCCCAGGGGCCTTCCAAGAGACCCAGTACTTC. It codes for CASSFSPGAFQETQYF.

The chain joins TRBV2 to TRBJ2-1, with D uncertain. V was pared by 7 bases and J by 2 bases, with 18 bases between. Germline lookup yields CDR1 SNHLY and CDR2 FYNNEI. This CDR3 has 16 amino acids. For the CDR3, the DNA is TGTGCCAGCATCCAAAGGGCCGCAGCCCCCTACAATGAGCAGTTCTTC. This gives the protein CASIQRAAAPYNEQFF. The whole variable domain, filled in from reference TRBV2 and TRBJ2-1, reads EPEVTQTPSHQVTQMGQEVILRCVPISNHLYFYWYRQILGQKVEFLVSFYNNEISEKSEIFDDQFSVERPDGSNFTLKIRSTKLEDSAMYFCASIQRAAAPYNEQFFGPGTRLTVL.

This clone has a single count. The CDR3, as DNA: TGCAGCGTTGAAAGAACTCTCAGCACAGATACGCAGTATTTT. This codes for CSVERTLSTDTQYF. J is TRBJ2-3 and V is TRBV29-1; D gene ambiguous. Trimming took 2 bases from V and 0 from J, leaving 9 bases between them. CDR1 SQVTM and CDR2 ANQGSEA come from the germline V gene. CDR3 size: 14 residues.

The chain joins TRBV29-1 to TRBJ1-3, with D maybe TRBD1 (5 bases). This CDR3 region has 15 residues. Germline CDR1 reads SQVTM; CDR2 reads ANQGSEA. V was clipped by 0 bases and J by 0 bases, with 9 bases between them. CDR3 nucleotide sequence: TGCAGCGTTGAAGACGGACACAACTCTGGAAACACCATATATTTT. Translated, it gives CSVEDGHNSGNTIYF.

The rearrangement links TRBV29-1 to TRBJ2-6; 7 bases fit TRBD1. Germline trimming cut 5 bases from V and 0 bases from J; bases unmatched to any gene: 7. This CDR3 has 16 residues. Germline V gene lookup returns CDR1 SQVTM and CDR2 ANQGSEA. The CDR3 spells CSVTGAGGSGANVLTF. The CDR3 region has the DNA TGCAGCGTTACAGGGGCTGGTGGCTCTGGGGCCAACGTCCTGACTTTC. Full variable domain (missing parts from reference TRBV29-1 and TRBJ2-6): SAVISQKPSRDICQRGTSLTIQCQVDSQVTMMFWYRQQPGQSLTLIATANQGSEATYESGFVIDKFPISRPNLTFSTLTVSNMSPEDSSIYLCSVTGAGGSGANVLTFGAGSRLTVL.

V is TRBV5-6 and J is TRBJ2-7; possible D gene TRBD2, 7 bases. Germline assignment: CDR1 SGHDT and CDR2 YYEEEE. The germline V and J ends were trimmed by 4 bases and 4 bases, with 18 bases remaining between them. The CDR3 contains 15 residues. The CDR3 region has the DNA TGTGCCAGCAGCGGCGTGGGGGGGCCGAGATACGAGCAGTACTTC. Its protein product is CASSGVGGPRYEQYF.

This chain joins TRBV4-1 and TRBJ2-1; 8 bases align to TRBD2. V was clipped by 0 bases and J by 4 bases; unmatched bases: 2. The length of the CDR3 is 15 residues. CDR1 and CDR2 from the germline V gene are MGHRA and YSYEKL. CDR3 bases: TGCGCCAGCAGCCAAGAAGCGGGAGCGTACAATGAGCAGTTCTTC. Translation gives CASSQEAGAYNEQFF.

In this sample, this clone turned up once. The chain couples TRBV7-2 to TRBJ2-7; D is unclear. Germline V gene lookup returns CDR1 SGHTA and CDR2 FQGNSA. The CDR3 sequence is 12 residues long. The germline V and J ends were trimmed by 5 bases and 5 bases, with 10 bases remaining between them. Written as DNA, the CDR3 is TGTGCCAGCAGCAATTCGATCAACGAGCAGTACTTC. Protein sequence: CASSNSINEQYF.

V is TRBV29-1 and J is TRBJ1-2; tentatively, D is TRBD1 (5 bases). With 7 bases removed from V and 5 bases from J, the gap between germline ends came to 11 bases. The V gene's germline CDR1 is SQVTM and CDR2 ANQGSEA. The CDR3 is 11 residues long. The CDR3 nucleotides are TGCAGCGCGACAGCCCTTTATGGCTACACCTTC. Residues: CSATALYGYTF. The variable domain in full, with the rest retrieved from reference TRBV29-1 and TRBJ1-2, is SAVISQKPSRDICQRGTSLTIQCQVDSQVTMMFWYRQQPGQSLTLIATANQGSEATYESGFVIDKFPISRPNLTFSTLTVSNMSPEDSSIYLCSATALYGYTFGSGTRLTVV.

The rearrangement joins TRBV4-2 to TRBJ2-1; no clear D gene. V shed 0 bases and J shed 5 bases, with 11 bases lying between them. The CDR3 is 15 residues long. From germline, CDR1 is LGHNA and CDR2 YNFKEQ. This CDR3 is CASSQDKERNNEQFF. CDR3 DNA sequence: TGTGCCAGCAGCCAAGATAAGGAGAGGAACAATGAGCAGTTCTTC.

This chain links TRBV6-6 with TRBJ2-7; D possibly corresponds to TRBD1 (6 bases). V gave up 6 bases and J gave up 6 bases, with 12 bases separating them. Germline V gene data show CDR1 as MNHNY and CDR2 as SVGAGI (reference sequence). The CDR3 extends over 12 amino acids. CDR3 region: CASSPGQSEQYF. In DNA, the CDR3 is TGTGCCAGCAGCCCAGGACAGAGCGAGCAGTACTTC.

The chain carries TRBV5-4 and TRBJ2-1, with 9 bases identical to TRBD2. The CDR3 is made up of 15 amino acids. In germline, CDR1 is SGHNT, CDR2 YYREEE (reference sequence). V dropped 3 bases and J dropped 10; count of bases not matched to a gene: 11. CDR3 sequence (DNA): TGTGCCAGCAGCTCCTTAGCGGGAGCGCCAGGGGAGCAGTTCTTC. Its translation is CASSSLAGAPGEQFF.

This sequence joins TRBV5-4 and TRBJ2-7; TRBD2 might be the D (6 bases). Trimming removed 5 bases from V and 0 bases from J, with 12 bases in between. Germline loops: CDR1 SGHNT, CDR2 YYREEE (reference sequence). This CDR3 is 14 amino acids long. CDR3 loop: CASRRDGPSYEQYF. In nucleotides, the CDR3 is TGTGCCAGCAGGCGGGACGGACCCTCCTACGAGCAGTACTTC.

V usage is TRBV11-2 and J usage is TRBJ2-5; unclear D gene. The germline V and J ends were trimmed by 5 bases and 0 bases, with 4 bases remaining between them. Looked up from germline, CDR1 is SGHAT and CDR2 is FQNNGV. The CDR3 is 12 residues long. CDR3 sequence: CASSAYQETQYF. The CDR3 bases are TGTGCCAGCAGCGCATACCAAGAGACCCAGTACTTC. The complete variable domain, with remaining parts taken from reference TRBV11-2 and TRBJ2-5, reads EAGVAQSPRYKIIEKRQSVAFWCNPISGHATLYWYQQILGQGPKLLIQFQNNGVVDDSQLPKDRFSAERLKGVDSTLKIQPAKLEDSAVYLCASSAYQETQYFGPGTRLLVL.

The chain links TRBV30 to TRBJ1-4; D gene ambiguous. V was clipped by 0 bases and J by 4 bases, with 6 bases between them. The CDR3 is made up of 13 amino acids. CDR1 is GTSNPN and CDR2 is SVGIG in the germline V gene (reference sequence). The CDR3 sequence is CAWSVSFNEKLFF. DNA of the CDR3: TGTGCCTGGAGTGTCAGCTTTAATGAAAAACTGTTTTTT.

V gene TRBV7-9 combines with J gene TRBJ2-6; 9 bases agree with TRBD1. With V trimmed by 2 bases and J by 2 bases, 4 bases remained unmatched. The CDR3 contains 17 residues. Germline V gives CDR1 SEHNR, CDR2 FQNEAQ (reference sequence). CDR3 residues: CASSLRTGEAGANVLTF. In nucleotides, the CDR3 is TGTGCCAGCAGCTTAAGGACAGGGGAAGCTGGGGCCAACGTCCTGACTTTC. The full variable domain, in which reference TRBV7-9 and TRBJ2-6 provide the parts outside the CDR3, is DTGVSQNPRHKITKRGQNVTFRCDPISEHNRLYWYRQTLGQGPEFLTYFQNEAQLEKSRLLSDRFSAERPKGSFSTLEIQRTEQGDSAMYLCASSLRTGEAGANVLTFGAGSRLTVL.

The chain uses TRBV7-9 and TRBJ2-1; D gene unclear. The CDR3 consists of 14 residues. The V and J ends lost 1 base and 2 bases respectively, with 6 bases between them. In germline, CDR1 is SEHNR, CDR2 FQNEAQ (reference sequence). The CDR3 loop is CASSLDGTYNEQFF. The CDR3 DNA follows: TGTGCCAGCAGCTTAGACGGAACCTACAATGAGCAGTTCTTC.

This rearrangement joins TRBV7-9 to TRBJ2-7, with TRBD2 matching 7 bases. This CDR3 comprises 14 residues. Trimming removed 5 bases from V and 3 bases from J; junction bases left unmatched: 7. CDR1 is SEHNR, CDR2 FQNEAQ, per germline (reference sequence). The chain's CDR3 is CASSHRGEIYEQYF. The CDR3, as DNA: TGTGCCAGCAGCCACCGGGGGGAAATCTACGAGCAGTACTTC.